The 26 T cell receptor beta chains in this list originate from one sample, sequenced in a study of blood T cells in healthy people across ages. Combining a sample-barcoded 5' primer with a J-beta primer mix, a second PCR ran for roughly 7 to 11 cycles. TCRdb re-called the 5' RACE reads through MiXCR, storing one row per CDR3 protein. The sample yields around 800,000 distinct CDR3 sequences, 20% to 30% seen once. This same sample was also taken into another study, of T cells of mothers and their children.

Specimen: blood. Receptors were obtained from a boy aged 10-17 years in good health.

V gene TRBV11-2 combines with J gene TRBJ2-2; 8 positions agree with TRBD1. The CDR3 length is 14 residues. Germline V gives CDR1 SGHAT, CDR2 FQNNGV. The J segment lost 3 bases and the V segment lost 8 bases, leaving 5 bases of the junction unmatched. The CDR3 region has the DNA TGTGCCAGCCGGGGACAGGTTTACACCGGGGAGCTGTTTTTT. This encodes CASRGQVYTGELFF.

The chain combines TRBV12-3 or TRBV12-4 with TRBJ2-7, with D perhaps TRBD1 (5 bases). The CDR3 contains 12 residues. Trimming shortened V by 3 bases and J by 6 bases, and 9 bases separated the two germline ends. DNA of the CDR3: TGTGCCAGCAGTTTTCCAGGGTCCGAGCAGTACTTC. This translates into CASSFPGSEQYF.

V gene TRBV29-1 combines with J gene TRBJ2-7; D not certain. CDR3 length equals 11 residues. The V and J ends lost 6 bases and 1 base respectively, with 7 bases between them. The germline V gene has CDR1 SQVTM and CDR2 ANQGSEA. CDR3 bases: TGCAGCGTGGAGAGTTCCTACGAGCAGTACTTC. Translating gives CSVESSYEQYF.

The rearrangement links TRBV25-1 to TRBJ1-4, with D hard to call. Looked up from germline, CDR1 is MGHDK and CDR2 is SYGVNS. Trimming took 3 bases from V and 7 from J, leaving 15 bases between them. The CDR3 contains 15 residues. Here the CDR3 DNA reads TGTGCCAGCAGTGACCCCGCCGGGATAGGTGAAAAACTGTTTTTT. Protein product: CASSDPAGIGEKLFF.

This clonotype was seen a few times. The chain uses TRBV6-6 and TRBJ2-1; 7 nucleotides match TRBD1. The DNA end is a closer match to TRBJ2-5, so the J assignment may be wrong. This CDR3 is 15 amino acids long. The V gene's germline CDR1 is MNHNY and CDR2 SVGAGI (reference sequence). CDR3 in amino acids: CASSIRQGPGETQYF. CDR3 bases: TGTGCCAGCAGCATACGACAGGGACCGGGGGAGACCCAGTACTTC.

Here the CDR3 DNA reads TGTGCCAGCAGTTCCCTACTAGCGGGGGCGGTGGAGACCCAGTACTTC. It specifies CASSSLLAGAVETQYF. This chain uses TRBV6-5 with TRBJ2-5; TRBD2 aligns across 11 bases. The ends lost 4 bases at V and 5 bases at J; junction bases unmatched: 9. The germline V gene has CDR1 MNHEY and CDR2 SVGAGI. This CDR3 spans 16 amino acids.

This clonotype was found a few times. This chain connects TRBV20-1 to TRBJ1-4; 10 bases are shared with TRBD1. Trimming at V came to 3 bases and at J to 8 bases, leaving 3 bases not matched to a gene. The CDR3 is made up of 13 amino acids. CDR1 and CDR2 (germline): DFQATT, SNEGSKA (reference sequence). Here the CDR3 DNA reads TGCAGTGCTAGCGGGACAGGGGAGGAAAAACTGTTTTTT. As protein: CSASGTGEEKLFF.

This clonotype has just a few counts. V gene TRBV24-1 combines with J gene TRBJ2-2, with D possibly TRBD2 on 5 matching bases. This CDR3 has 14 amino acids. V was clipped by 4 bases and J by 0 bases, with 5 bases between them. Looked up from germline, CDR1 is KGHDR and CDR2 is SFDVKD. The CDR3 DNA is TGTGCCACCAGTGAGGGAGCGAACACCGGGGAGCTGTTTTTT. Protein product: CATSEGANTGELFF.

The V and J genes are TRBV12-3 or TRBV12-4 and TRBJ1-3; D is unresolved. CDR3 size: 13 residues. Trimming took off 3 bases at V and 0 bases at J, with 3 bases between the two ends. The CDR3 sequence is CASSFDSGNTIYF. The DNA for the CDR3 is TGTGCCAGCAGTTTCGACTCTGGAAACACCATATATTTT.

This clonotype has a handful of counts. This chain's CDR3 is CASSYGGRLQETQYF. The CDR3 bases are TGTGCCAGCAGTTACGGGGGACGGTTACAAGAGACCCAGTACTTC. The gene calls are TRBV6-5 and TRBJ2-5, with D possibly called TRBD1 or TRBD2 (5 bases each). CDR3 size: 15 residues. Trimming pared 2 bases from V and 2 bases from J, leaving 12 bases between. The V gene's germline CDR1 is MNHEY and CDR2 SVGAGI.

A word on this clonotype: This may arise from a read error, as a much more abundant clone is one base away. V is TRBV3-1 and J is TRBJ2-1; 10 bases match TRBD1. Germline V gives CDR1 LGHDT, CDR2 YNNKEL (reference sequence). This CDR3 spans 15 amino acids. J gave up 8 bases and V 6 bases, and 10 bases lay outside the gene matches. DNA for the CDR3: TGTGCCAGCAGGATGACAGGGGGCCAAATAGATGAGCAGTTCTTC. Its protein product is CASRMTGGQIDEQFF.

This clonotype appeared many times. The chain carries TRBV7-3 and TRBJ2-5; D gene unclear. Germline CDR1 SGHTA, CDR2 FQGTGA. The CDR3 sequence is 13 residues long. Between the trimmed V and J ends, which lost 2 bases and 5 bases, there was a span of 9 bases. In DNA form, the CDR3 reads TGTGCCAGCAGCTTAGACGGGCGCGAGACCCAGTACTTC. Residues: CASSLDGRETQYF. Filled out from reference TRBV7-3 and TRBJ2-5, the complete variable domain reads GAGVSQTPSNKVTEKGKYVELRCDPISGHTALYWYRQSLGQGPEFLIYFQGTGAADDSGLPNDRFFAVRPEGSVSTLKIQRTERGDSAVYLCASSLDGRETQYFGPGTRLLVL.

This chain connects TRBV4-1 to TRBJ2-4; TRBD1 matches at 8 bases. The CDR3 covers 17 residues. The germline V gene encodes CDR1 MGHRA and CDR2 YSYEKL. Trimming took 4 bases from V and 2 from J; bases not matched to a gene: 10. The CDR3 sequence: CASSLPRTGRTKNIQYF. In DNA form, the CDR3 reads TGCGCCAGCAGCCTTCCTAGGACAGGGAGAACCAAAAACATTCAGTACTTC.

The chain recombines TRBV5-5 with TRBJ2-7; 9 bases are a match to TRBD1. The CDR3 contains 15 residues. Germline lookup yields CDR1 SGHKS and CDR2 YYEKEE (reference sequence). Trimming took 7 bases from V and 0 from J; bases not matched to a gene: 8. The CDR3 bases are TGTGCCAGCGGCTGGGGACAGGGAAACTCCTACGAGCAGTACTTC. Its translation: CASGWGQGNSYEQYF.

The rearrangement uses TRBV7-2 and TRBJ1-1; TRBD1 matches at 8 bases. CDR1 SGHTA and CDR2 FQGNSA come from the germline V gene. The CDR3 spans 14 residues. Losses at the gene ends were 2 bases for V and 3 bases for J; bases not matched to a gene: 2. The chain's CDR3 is CASSLYRGDTEAFF. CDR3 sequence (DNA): TGTGCCAGCAGCTTATACAGGGGGGACACTGAAGCTTTCTTT. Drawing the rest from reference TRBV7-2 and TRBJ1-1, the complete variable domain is GAGVSQSPSNKVTEKGKDVELRCDPISGHTALYWYRQSLGQGLEFLIYFQGNSAPDKSGLPSDRFSAERTGGSVSTLTIQRTQQEDSAVYLCASSLYRGDTEAFFGQGTRLTVV.

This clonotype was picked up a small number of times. The CDR3 loop reads CASSSADGSTDTQYF. CDR3 DNA: TGCGCCAGCAGCTCGGCGGACGGGAGCACAGATACGCAGTATTTT. The chain couples TRBV5-1 to TRBJ2-3; D not certain. Trimming removed 3 bases from V and 0 bases from J, with 11 bases in between. The CDR3 extends over 15 amino acids. The germline CDR1 and CDR2 sequences are SGHRS and YFSETQ.

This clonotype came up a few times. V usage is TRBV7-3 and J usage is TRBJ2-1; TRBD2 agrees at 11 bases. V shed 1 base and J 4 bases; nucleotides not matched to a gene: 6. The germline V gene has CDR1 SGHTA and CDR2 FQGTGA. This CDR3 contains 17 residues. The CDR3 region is CASSLRSSGGLYNEQFF. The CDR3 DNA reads TGTGCCAGCAGCTTAAGGTCTAGCGGGGGGCTTTACAATGAGCAGTTCTTC.

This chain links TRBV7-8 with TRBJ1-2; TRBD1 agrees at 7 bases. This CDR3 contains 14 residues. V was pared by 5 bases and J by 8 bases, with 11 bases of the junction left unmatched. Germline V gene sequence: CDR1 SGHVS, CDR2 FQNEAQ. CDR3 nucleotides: TGTGCCAGCAGCACGCAACAGGGGTGGGGCGGCTACACCTTC. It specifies CASSTQQGWGGYTF.

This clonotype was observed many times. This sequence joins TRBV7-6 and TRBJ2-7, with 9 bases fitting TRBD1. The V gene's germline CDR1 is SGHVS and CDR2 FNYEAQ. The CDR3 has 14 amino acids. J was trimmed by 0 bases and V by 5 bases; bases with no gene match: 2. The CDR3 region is CASSRDRASYEQYF. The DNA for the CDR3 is TGTGCCAGCAGCCGGGACAGGGCCTCCTACGAGCAGTACTTC.

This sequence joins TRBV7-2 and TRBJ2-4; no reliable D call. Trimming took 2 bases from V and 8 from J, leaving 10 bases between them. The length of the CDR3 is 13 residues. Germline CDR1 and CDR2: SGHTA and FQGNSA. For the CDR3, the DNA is TGTGCCAGCAGCTTAATGCCAGGAGACATTCAGTACTTC. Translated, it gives CASSLMPGDIQYF. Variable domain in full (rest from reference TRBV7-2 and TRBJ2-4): GAGVSQSPSNKVTEKGKDVELRCDPISGHTALYWYRQSLGQGLEFLIYFQGNSAPDKSGLPSDRFSAERTGGSVSTLTIQRTQQEDSAVYLCASSLMPGDIQYFGAGTRLSVL.

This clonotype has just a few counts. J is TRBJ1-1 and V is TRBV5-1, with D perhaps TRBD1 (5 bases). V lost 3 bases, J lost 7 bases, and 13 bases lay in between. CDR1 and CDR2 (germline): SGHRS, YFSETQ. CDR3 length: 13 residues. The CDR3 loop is CASSSRLGLEAFF. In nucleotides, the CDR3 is TGCGCCAGCAGCTCACGACTGGGACTTGAAGCTTTCTTT.

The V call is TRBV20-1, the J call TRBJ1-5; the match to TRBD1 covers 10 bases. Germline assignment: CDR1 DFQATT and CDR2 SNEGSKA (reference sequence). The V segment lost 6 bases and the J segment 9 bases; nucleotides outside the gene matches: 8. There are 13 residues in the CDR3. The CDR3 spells CSAGTGDERPQHF. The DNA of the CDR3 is TGCAGTGCCGGGACAGGGGACGAGAGGCCCCAGCATTTT.

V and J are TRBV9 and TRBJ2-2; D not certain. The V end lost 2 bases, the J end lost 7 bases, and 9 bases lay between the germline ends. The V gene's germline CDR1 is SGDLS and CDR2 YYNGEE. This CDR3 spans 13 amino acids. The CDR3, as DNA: TGTGCCAGCAGCGTTGTATCTGGCGGGGAGCTGTTTTTT. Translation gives CASSVVSGGELFF.

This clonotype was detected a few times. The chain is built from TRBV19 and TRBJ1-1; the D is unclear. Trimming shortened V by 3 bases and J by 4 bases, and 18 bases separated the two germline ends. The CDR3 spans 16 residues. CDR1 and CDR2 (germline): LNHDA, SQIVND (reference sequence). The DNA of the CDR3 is TGTGCCAGTAGTATTGATTTCATGGGCCGGGGCACTGAAGCTTTCTTT. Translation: CASSIDFMGRGTEAFF.

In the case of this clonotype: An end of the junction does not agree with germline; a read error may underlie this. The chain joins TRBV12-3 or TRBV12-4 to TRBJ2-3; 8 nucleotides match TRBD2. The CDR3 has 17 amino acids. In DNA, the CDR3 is TGTGCCAGCAGTTTATCATCGGGGGGGGCGCGAACAGATGCGCAGTATTTT. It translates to CASSLSSGGARTDAQYF.

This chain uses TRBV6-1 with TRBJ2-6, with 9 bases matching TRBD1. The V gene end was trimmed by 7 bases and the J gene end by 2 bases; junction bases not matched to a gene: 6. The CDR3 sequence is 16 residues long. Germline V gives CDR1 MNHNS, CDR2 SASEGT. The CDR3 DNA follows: TGTGCCAGCAAGGGACAGGGCATGCCTGGGGCCAACGTCCTGACTTTC. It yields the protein CASKGQGMPGANVLTF.